The entry below gives a single T cell receptor (beta chain) sequence along with its context. It differs at one base from a far larger clone, so likely a read error. This specimen belongs to a study of low-dose radiotherapy and immunotherapy resistance in tumors. CDR3 length equals 16 residues. TRAV- and TRBV-specific primers primed first-strand cDNA, covering alpha and beta chains. With a constant-region primer and a V-primer adapter, TCRs were subjected to roughly 20 PCR cycles of amplification. In vitro transcription amplified the mRNA that had been isolated. TCRdb called the reads again in MiXCR, with one record for every CDR3 protein. The sample yields tens of thousands of distinct CDR3 sequences, around a third seen once. Time point defined: before trial treatment. Donors were administered nivolumab, ipilimumab, aspirin and low-dose cyclophosphamide, together with low-dose radiotherapy.

The specimen was PBMCs, collected before treatment. This TCR derives from a female donor with ovarian cancer. The chain couples TRBV21-1 to TRBJ2-1; the DNA was not compared with TRBD1, the D call given in the table. TRBV21-1 is an annotated pseudogene. CDR3 protein: CASSLPRQGHTYEQFF. In nucleotides, the CDR3 is TGTGCCAGCAGCCTACCTCGACAGGGGCACACGTACGAGCAGTTCTTC.